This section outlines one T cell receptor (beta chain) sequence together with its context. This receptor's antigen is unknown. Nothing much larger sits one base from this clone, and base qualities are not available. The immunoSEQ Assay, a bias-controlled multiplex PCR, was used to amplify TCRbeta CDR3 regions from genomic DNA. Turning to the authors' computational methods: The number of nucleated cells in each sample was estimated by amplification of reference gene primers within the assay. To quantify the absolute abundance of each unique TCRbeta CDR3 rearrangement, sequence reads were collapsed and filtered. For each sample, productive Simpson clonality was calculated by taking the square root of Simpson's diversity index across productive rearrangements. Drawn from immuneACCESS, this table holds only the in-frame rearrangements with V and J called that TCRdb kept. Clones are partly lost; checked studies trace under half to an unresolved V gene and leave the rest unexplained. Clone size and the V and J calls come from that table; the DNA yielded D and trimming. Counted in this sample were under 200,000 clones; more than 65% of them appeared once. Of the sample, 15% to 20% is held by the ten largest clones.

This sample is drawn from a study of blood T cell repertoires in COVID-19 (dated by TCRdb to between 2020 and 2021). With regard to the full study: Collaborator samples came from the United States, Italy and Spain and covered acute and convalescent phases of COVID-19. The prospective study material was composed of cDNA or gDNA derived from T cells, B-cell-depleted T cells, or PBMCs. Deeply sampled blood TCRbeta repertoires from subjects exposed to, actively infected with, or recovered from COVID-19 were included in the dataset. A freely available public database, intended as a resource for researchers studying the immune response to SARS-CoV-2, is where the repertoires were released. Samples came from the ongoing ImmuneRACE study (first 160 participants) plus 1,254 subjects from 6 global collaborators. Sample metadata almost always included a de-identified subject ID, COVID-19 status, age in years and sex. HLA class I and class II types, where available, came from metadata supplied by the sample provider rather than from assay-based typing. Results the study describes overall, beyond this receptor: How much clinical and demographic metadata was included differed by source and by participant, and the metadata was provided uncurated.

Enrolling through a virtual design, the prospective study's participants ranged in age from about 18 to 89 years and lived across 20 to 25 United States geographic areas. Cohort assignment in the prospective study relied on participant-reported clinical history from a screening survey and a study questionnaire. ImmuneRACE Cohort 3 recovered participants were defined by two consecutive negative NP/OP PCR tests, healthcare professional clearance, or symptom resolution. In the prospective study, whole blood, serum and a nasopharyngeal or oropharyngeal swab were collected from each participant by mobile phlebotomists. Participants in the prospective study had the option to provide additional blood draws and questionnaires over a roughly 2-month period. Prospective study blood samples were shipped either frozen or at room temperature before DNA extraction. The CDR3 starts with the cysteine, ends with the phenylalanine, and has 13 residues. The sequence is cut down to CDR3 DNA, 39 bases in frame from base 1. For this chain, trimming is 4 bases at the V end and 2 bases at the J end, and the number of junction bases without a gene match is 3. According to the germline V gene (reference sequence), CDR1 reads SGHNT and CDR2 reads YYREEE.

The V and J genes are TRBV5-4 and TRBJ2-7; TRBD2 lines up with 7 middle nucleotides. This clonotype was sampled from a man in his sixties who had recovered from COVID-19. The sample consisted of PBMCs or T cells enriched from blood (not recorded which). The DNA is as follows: TGTGCCAGCAGCCTTGGGACTACCTACGAGCAGTACTTC. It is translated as CASSLGTTYEQYF.